The 30 T cell receptor beta chains in this list originate from one sample, sequenced in a study of blood T cell repertoires in COVID-19. Produced via immunoSEQ multiplex PCR; TCRdb's table is partial and in-frame only. The table lists 230,000 or so clones, 80% to 90% of them singletons. Source material: peripheral blood. These TCRs come from a middle-aged woman who had recovered from COVID-19.

CDR3 protein: CASSFPPQGAGETQYF. In DNA, the CDR3 is TGTGCCAGCAGCTTCCCTCCGCAGGGGGCAGGGGAGACCCAGTACTTC. V gene TRBV11-2 combines with J gene TRBJ2-5, with TRBD1 matching 8 bases. The CDR3 extends over 16 amino acids. Germline trimming cut 3 bases from V and 5 bases from J; bases unmatched to any gene: 11. Germline V lookup: CDR1 SGHAT, CDR2 FQNNGV.

The gene calls are TRBV24-1 and TRBJ2-3; D may be TRBD2 (6 bases). This CDR3 spans 16 amino acids. V was shortened by 1 base and J by 4 bases, with 14 bases between the two germline ends. CDR1 is KGHDR, CDR2 SFDVKD, per germline. The CDR3 loop is CATSDFPSEGADTQYF. Written as DNA, the CDR3 is TGTGCCACCAGTGATTTTCCTAGCGAGGGTGCAGATACGCAGTATTTT.

This sequence joins TRBV25-1 and TRBJ2-7, with D uncertain. CDR1 and CDR2 (germline): MGHDK, SYGVNS. The CDR3 is 12 residues long. V was shortened by 7 bases and J by 2 bases, with 9 bases between the two germline ends. The CDR3 spells CASIVRTYEQYF. As DNA, the CDR3 is TGTGCCAGCATCGTGAGGACCTACGAGCAGTACTTC.

V and J are TRBV4-1 and TRBJ1-1; tentative D call: TRBD1 (6 bases). Germline V gene lookup returns CDR1 MGHRA and CDR2 YSYEKL. Trimming cost V 2 bases and J 0 bases, with 10 bases left between them. The CDR3 is made up of 15 amino acids. The CDR3 DNA is TGCGCCAGCAGCCAAATAGGGGGATTGAACACTGAAGCTTTCTTT. It yields the protein CASSQIGGLNTEAFF.

The chain employs TRBV4-3 and TRBJ1-2; D unclear. The CDR3 length is 13 residues. Between the trimmed V and J ends, which lost 0 bases and 7 bases, there was a span of 9 bases. CDR1 is LGHNA, CDR2 YSLEER, per germline. DNA for the CDR3: TGCGCCAGCAGCCAAGATCTTGGGAGTGGCTACACCTTC. As protein: CASSQDLGSGYTF.

This clone was detected many times. The chain uses TRBV4-1 and TRBJ1-2, with TRBD1 matching 11 bases. The CDR3 runs to 14 residues. Germline V gene data show CDR1 as MGHRA and CDR2 as YSYEKL. J gave up 8 bases and V 4 bases, and 6 bases lay outside the gene matches. The CDR3 sequence is CASSPGQGVRGYTF. The CDR3, as DNA: TGCGCCAGCAGCCCGGGACAGGGGGTCAGGGGCTACACCTTC.

CDR3 DNA sequence: TGTGCCAGCAGCCCAGACAGGGGGTACGAGACCCAGTACTTC. Protein sequence: CASSPDRGYETQYF. The rearrangement uses TRBV9 and TRBJ2-5; 9 nucleotides match TRBD1. The CDR3 consists of 14 residues. Germline CDR1 is SGDLS and CDR2 is YYNGEE. The V and J ends lost 4 bases and 5 bases, in that order; junction bases with no gene match: 6.

Only one count was recorded for this clone. This sequence joins TRBV10-3 and TRBJ1-2; D might be TRBD1 (5 bases). The CDR3 sequence is 15 residues long. Germline V lookup: CDR1 ENHRY, CDR2 SYGVKD. The germline V and J ends were trimmed by 4 bases and 1 base, with 13 bases remaining between them. CDR3 loop: CAISARQPSNYGYTF. As DNA, the CDR3 is TGTGCCATCAGTGCTAGACAGCCGAGTAACTATGGCTACACCTTC.

The chain employs TRBV5-5 and TRBJ2-1; D possibly corresponds to TRBD2 (6 bases). V was pared by 4 bases and J by 13 bases, with 21 bases between. This CDR3 contains 14 residues. Germline V gene lookup returns CDR1 SGHKS and CDR2 YYEKEE (reference sequence). CDR3 in amino acids: CASSPFGGAPRQFF. DNA of the CDR3: TGTGCCAGCAGCCCCTTTGGAGGGGCGCCTCGACAGTTCTTC.

The chain links TRBV10-3 to TRBJ2-3; D is undetermined. The CDR3 consists of 15 residues. From germline, CDR1 is ENHRY and CDR2 SYGVKD. Trimming removed 5 bases from V and 2 bases from J, with 14 bases in between. The CDR3 DNA reads TGTGCCATCAGTCGCGGAGTATCTAACACAGATACGCAGTATTTT. It encodes CAISRGVSNTDTQYF.

V usage is TRBV7-2 and J usage is TRBJ1-4; D perhaps matches TRBD1 (5 bases). The CDR3 length is 16 residues. V was cut by 0 bases and J by 3 bases, with 11 bases left in between. Germline assignment: CDR1 SGHTA and CDR2 FQGNSA. CDR3 in DNA: TGTGCCAGCAGCTTAGCGGGAGGGGTACCTAATGAAAAACTGTTTTTT. Its protein is CASSLAGGVPNEKLFF. Based on the CDR3 plus reference TRBV7-2 and TRBJ1-4, the full variable domain is GAGVSQSPSNKVTEKGKDVELRCDPISGHTALYWYRQSLGQGLEFLIYFQGNSAPDKSGLPSDRFSAERTGGSVSTLTIQRTQQEDSAVYLCASSLAGGVPNEKLFFGSGTQLSVL.

The V gene is TRBV7-3, the J gene TRBJ2-3, with a weak D call TRBD2 (6 bases). V lost 5 bases and J 2 bases, leaving 11 bases between the germline ends. Germline CDR1 reads SGHTA; CDR2 reads FQGTGA. The CDR3 totals 14 residues. The CDR3 coding sequence is TGTGCCAGCAGCCCGCCGGGACTCACAGATACGCAGTATTTT. Encoded protein: CASSPPGLTDTQYF. The whole variable domain, remainder taken from reference TRBV7-3 and TRBJ2-3, is GAGVSQTPSNKVTEKGKYVELRCDPISGHTALYWYRQSLGQGPEFLIYFQGTGAADDSGLPNDRFFAVRPEGSVSTLKIQRTERGDSAVYLCASSPPGLTDTQYFGPGTRLTVL.

The V and J genes are TRBV6-5 and TRBJ1-4; possibly TRBD1 for D (5 bases). The CDR3 runs to 15 residues. CDR1 and CDR2 from the germline V gene are MNHEY and SVGAGI. The V and J ends lost 6 bases and 10 bases respectively, with 21 bases between them. The CDR3 sequence: CASRSEKTIGGKLFF. Here the CDR3 DNA reads TGTGCCAGCAGGTCAGAGAAAACGATCGGGGGAAAACTGTTTTTT.

This clone was picked up one time. The chain employs TRBV3-1 (or the pseudogene TRBV3-2) and TRBJ2-5; weak D call: TRBD2 (5 bases). Deletions cut 0 bases from V and 5 bases from J, with 10 bases between. The V gene's germline CDR1 is LGHDT and CDR2 YNNKEL (reference sequence). The CDR3 consists of 14 residues. CDR3 coding DNA: TGTGCCAGCAGCCAAGATGGAAGAGGGGAGACCCAGTACTTC. It specifies CASSQDGRGETQYF.

V and J are TRBV10-3 and TRBJ1-1, with 7 bases matching TRBD1. Germline-derived CDR1 and CDR2 are ENHRY and SYGVKD. CDR3 size: 12 residues. The junction had 5 bases not matched to a gene; V was cut back by 7 bases and J by 6 bases. DNA for the CDR3: TGTGCCATCAAGAACAGGGGCGCTGAAGCTTTCTTT. Residues: CAIKNRGAEAFF.

This chain links TRBV11-2 with TRBJ1-5; tentative D call: TRBD1 (5 bases). V gave up 2 bases and J gave up 1 base, with 9 bases separating them. Germline lookup yields CDR1 SGHAT and CDR2 FQNNGV. The length of the CDR3 is 15 residues. DNA for the CDR3: TGTGCCAGCAGCTTATCGACAGTCAGCAATCAGCCCCAGCATTTT. As protein: CASSLSTVSNQPQHF.

The chain uses TRBV2 and TRBJ2-7, with 13 bases lining up with TRBD2. The CDR3 extends over 14 amino acids. The V gene end was trimmed by 8 bases and the J gene end by 7 bases; junction bases not matched to a gene: 8. CDR1 is SNHLY, CDR2 FYNNEI, per germline. The CDR3 loop reads CASGQPGLAGEQYF. For the CDR3, the DNA is TGTGCCAGCGGACAACCGGGACTAGCGGGGGAGCAGTACTTC.

This chain links TRBV27 with TRBJ2-1; the match to TRBD2 covers 10 bases. CDR3 length: 14 residues. The germline CDR1 and CDR2 sequences are MNHEY and SMNVEV (reference sequence). Trimming removed 3 bases from V and 4 bases from J; junction bases left unmatched: 0. CDR3 sequence: CASSLTSGYNEQFF. Here the CDR3 DNA reads TGTGCCAGCAGTTTGACTAGCGGGTACAATGAGCAGTTCTTC.

This clone was counted only a few times. The chain has TRBV10-1 and TRBJ2-2, with 12 bases identical to TRBD1. Germline-derived CDR1 and CDR2 are WNHNN and SYGVQD (reference sequence). The CDR3 contains 18 residues. Unmatched junction bases numbered 6, after V lost 4 bases and J lost 0 bases. In DNA form, the CDR3 reads TGCGCCAGCAGTGGCCGGGACAGGGGGCCTTCGAACACCGGGGAGCTGTTTTTT. Amino acids: CASSGRDRGPSNTGELFF.

This clone was picked up one time. This chain joins TRBV25-1 and TRBJ1-1; D call uncertain. CDR1 and CDR2 (germline): MGHDK, SYGVNS. The V and J ends lost 6 bases and 1 base respectively, with 9 bases between them. The CDR3 has 13 amino acids. CDR3 in amino acids: CASRSSWNTEAFF. The CDR3 DNA sequence: TGTGCCAGCAGATCCTCCTGGAACACTGAAGCTTTCTTT. Looking up the rest from reference TRBV25-1 and TRBJ1-1 gives the full variable domain: EADIYQTPRYLVIGTGKKITLECSQTMGHDKMYWYQQDPGMELHLIHYSYGVNSTEKGDLSSESTVSRIRTEHFPLTLESARPSHTSQYLCASRSSWNTEAFFGQGTRLTVV.

The rearrangement joins TRBV30 to TRBJ2-3; the D gene is possibly TRBD1 (8 bases). This CDR3 is built from 14 residues. V lost 3 bases to trimming and J lost 5 bases, with 15 bases between them. CDR1 and CDR2 from the germline V gene are GTSNPN and SVGIG (reference sequence). CDR3 sequence reads: CAWSAGGGGDTQYF. The CDR3 region has the DNA TGTGCCTGGAGCGCAGGGGGCGGGGGAGATACGCAGTATTTT.

V usage is TRBV2 and J usage is TRBJ1-4; D might be TRBD1 (6 bases). Trimming stripped 7 bases from V and 11 bases from J, with 17 bases between. Germline-derived CDR1 and CDR2 are SNHLY and FYNNEI. The length of the CDR3 is 13 residues. The CDR3 region has the DNA TGTGCCAGCATTTCTGGGGGCGCCGGGAAACTGTTTTTT. This gives the protein CASISGGAGKLFF.

The J gene is TRBJ1-2, the V gene TRBV29-1, with 8 bases aligning to TRBD1. The germline CDR1 and CDR2 sequences are SQVTM and ANQGSEA. This CDR3 has 17 residues. Trimming at V came to 0 bases and at J to 5 bases, leaving 14 bases not matched to a gene. CDR3 sequence (DNA): TGCAGCGTTGAAGATCCCTTCTCCGACAGGGGCGCTTATGGCTACACCTTC. Its protein product is CSVEDPFSDRGAYGYTF.

This clone was seen only once. V is TRBV6-5 and J is TRBJ2-4; TRBD2 agrees at 7 bases. V lost 6 bases, J lost 3 bases, and 8 bases stayed unmatched. The V gene's germline CDR1 is MNHEY and CDR2 SVGAGI. CDR3 size: 15 residues. The CDR3 bases are TGTGCCAGCAGGGGGGGGTGGGACCTCAAAAACATTCAGTACTTC. Translating it yields CASRGGWDLKNIQYF.

The chain joins TRBV28 to TRBJ2-7; tentative D call: TRBD1 (5 bases). Germline CDR1 and CDR2: MDHEN and SYDVKM. This CDR3 contains 15 residues. Trimming left V 1 base short and J 3 bases short, with 13 bases between. The CDR3 is CASSLYSRVFYEQYF. The CDR3 coding sequence is TGTGCCAGCAGTTTATATTCCAGGGTCTTCTACGAGCAGTACTTC. Variable domain in full (rest from reference TRBV28 and TRBJ2-7): DVKVTQSSRYLVKRTGEKVFLECVQDMDHENMFWYRQDPGLGLRLIYFSYDVKMKEKGDIPEGYSVSREKKERFSLILESASTNQTSMYLCASSLYSRVFYEQYFGPGTRLTVT.

The V gene is TRBV6-4, the J gene TRBJ1-5, with 7 bases fitting TRBD1. The CDR3 loop spans 15 amino acids. Germline trimming cut 9 bases from V and 2 bases from J; bases unmatched to any gene: 10. The V gene's germline CDR1 is MRHNA and CDR2 SNTAGT. As DNA, the CDR3 is TGTGCCAGGGGTCGACAGGGTAGATGCAATCAGCCCCAGCATTTT. It translates to CARGRQGRCNQPQHF.

The chain uses TRBV4-3 and TRBJ2-2; no clear D gene. The CDR3 contains 14 residues. Germline CDR1 LGHNA, CDR2 YSLEER. V was shortened by 0 bases and J by 6 bases, with 8 bases between the two germline ends. The CDR3 reads CASSQDLRSGELFF. Here the CDR3 DNA reads TGCGCCAGCAGCCAAGACTTGCGGTCCGGGGAGCTGTTTTTT.

The chain joins TRBV4-1 to TRBJ1-1; D possibly corresponds to TRBD1 (5 bases). Trimming pared 3 bases from V and 1 base from J, leaving 12 bases between. The CDR3 spans 15 residues. The germline gives CDR1 MGHRA, CDR2 YSYEKL. The chain's CDR3 is CASSHPGFKNTEAFF. The CDR3 DNA sequence: TGCGCCAGCAGCCACCCAGGGTTTAAGAACACTGAAGCTTTCTTT.

The chain joins TRBV9 to TRBJ1-5, with D possibly being TRBD1 (6 bases). Trimming left V 5 bases short and J 6 bases short, with 12 bases between. The CDR3 is 13 amino acids. Germline CDR1 SGDLS, CDR2 YYNGEE. The CDR3 sequence is CASRQGWSQPQHF. The CDR3 DNA follows: TGTGCCAGCAGGCAGGGGTGGTCTCAGCCCCAGCATTTT.

This rearrangement joins TRBV11-3 to TRBJ2-3, with D perhaps matching TRBD2 (5 bases). V shed 4 bases and J shed 5 bases, with 22 bases lying between them. From germline, CDR1 is SGHNT and CDR2 YENEEA. The CDR3 has 17 amino acids. The CDR3 loop reads CASSSPTIRTAGDTQYF. CDR3 DNA: TGTGCCAGCAGCTCGCCCACCATCAGGACTGCCGGAGATACGCAGTATTTT.